Below are 24 T cell receptor beta chains sequenced from a single sample in a study of beta chain features in type 1 diabetes. The authors reverse transcribed all of the isolated RNA, so sequencing captured expressed TCRB transcripts. Produced via immunoSEQ multiplex PCR; TCRdb's table is partial and in-frame only. The data hold 900,000 or so clones, with about a sixth observed a single time. The specimen sequenced was naive CD4+ T cells from blood. These receptors came from a woman aged 18-35 years in good health.

This rearrangement joins TRBV6-1 to TRBJ2-3; D not certain. CDR1 and CDR2 (germline): MNHNS, SASEGT. Trimming took 6 bases from V and 2 from J, leaving 15 bases between them. This CDR3 comprises 15 residues. The CDR3 DNA sequence: TGTGCCAGCAGGACCGGGCTGGGGAACACAGATACGCAGTATTTT. This gives the protein CASRTGLGNTDTQYF.

The table lists this clone with a few counts. This chain joins TRBV27 and TRBJ1-2; TRBD1 agrees at 11 bases. Germline CDR1 and CDR2: MNHEY and SMNVEV (reference sequence). V was pared by 8 bases and J by 6 bases, with 5 bases of the junction left unmatched. The CDR3 is 13 residues long. This CDR3 is CASRGQGADGYTF. CDR3 DNA sequence: TGTGCCAGCCGAGGACAGGGGGCTGATGGCTACACCTTC.

The V and J genes are TRBV19 and TRBJ2-3; D could derive from TRBD1 or TRBD2 (6 bases each). V was clipped by 7 bases and J by 0 bases, with 14 bases between them. The CDR3 length is 15 residues. Germline CDR1 is LNHDA and CDR2 is SQIVND (reference sequence). The CDR3: CASNSPGASTDTQYF. The CDR3 DNA sequence: TGTGCCAGTAACTCACCGGGGGCTAGCACAGATACGCAGTATTTT.

The gene calls are TRBV19 and TRBJ2-1; D is possibly TRBD2 (5 bases). Trimming cost V 2 bases and J 4 bases, with 12 bases left between them. Germline CDR1 is LNHDA and CDR2 is SQIVND (reference sequence). CDR3 length equals 15 residues. CDR3 amino acids: CASSISSGVYNEQFF. The CDR3 nucleotides are TGTGCCAGTAGTATATCGAGCGGAGTTTACAATGAGCAGTTCTTC.

For the CDR3, the DNA is TGTGCCAGCAGCCCCCGGACTAGCAGCAATGAGCAGTTCTTC. As protein: CASSPRTSSNEQFF. The chain uses TRBV9 and TRBJ2-1, with 8 bases lining up with TRBD2. The length of the CDR3 is 14 residues. V dropped 4 bases and J dropped 6; count of bases not matched to a gene: 6. Germline values: CDR1 SGDLS, CDR2 YYNGEE.

V and J are TRBV4-2 and TRBJ2-1, with 10 positions matching TRBD1. Germline V gene sequence: CDR1 LGHNA, CDR2 YNFKEQ. The CDR3 is 14 residues long. Germline trimming cut 8 bases from V and 7 bases from J; bases unmatched to any gene: 8. This CDR3 is CASGDRDRGNEQFF. DNA for the CDR3: TGTGCCAGCGGAGACCGGGACAGGGGAAATGAGCAGTTCTTC.

The rearrangement uses TRBV18 and TRBJ2-3, with 10 bases aligning to TRBD1. The germline CDR1 and CDR2 sequences are KGHSH and LQKENI. This CDR3 contains 17 residues. With 2 bases clipped from V and 0 bases from J, the junction kept 5 bases outside the gene matches. This CDR3 is CASSPRLTGGSTDTQYF. Here the CDR3 DNA reads TGTGCCAGCTCACCAAGACTGACAGGGGGCAGCACAGATACGCAGTATTTT.

This clone has only a few counts. The chain couples TRBV18 to TRBJ2-7; either TRBD1 or TRBD2 may fit D (5 bases each). Germline values: CDR1 KGHSH, CDR2 LQKENI. The CDR3 covers 13 residues. V shed 0 bases and J shed 6 bases, with 9 bases lying between them. This chain's CDR3 is CASSPPGGLEQYF. CDR3 DNA: TGTGCCAGCTCACCACCTGGGGGTCTCGAGCAGTACTTC. The complete variable domain, with remaining parts taken from reference TRBV18 and TRBJ2-7, reads NAGVMQNPRHLVRRRGQEARLRCSPMKGHSHVYWYRQLPEEGLKFMVYLQKENIIDESGMPKERFSAEFPKEGPSILRIQQVVRGDSAAYFCASSPPGGLEQYFGPGTRLTVT.

The V call is TRBV29-1, the J call TRBJ1-2; D may be TRBD1 (5 bases). V was shortened by 1 base and J by 8 bases, with 20 bases between the two germline ends. The V gene's germline CDR1 is SQVTM and CDR2 ANQGSEA. CDR3 length equals 15 residues. This CDR3 is CSVEVWRDLASGYTF. As DNA, the CDR3 is TGCAGCGTTGAAGTTTGGCGGGACCTGGCATCCGGCTACACCTTC.

Of note for this clone: Other nucleotide sequences from this sample produce the same CDR3. The rearrangement uses TRBV18 and TRBJ2-3; no clear D gene. This CDR3 comprises 12 residues. Trimming took off 3 bases at V and 6 bases at J, with 7 bases between the two ends. The germline gives CDR1 KGHSH, CDR2 LQKENI. The DNA of the CDR3 is TGTGCCAGCTCACCGCTCGCGGATACGCAGTATTTT. Translating it yields CASSPLADTQYF.

A few counts support this clone. This sample includes further DNA sequences coding for the same CDR3. The chain links TRBV11-2 to TRBJ2-1; tentative D call: TRBD1 (6 bases). V was pared by 3 bases and J by 7 bases, with 7 bases between. The CDR3 runs to 12 residues. CDR1 and CDR2 from the germline V gene are SGHAT and FQNNGV. The CDR3 is CASSFQGNEQFF. CDR3 bases: TGTGCCAGCAGCTTTCAGGGGAATGAGCAGTTCTTC.

The sample holds a few counts of this clone. The genes are TRBV7-2 and TRBJ2-7, with 7 bases matching TRBD1. CDR3 length: 15 amino acids. V shed 5 bases and J 2 bases; nucleotides not matched to a gene: 9. CDR1 and CDR2 from the germline V gene are SGHTA and FQGNSA. CDR3 region: CASSIRQGSAYEQYF. CDR3 nucleotide sequence: TGTGCCAGCAGCATAAGACAGGGTTCGGCCTACGAGCAGTACTTC.

This chain connects TRBV19 to TRBJ2-7; tentatively, D is TRBD1 or TRBD2 (6 bases each). The CDR3 consists of 13 residues. Per the germline V gene, CDR1 is LNHDA and CDR2 is SQIVND (reference sequence). Deletions cut 3 bases from V and 4 bases from J, with 10 bases between. CDR3 residues: CASSIGGRYEQYF. DNA of the CDR3: TGTGCCAGTAGTATTGGGGGGCGGTACGAGCAGTACTTC.

This clone was picked up a small number of times. This chain's CDR3 is CASSVGGLGEQYF. Written as DNA, the CDR3 is TGTGCCAGCAGCGTCGGGGGCTTGGGCGAGCAGTACTTC. This rearrangement joins TRBV7-2 to TRBJ2-7; D may be TRBD1 or TRBD2 (6 bases each). The CDR3 covers 13 residues. The germline V gene has CDR1 SGHTA and CDR2 FQGNSA. Trimming left V 5 bases short and J 6 bases short, with 14 bases between.

This clone has just a few counts. The J gene is TRBJ2-5, the V gene TRBV7-9; weak D call: TRBD1 (6 bases). The CDR3 consists of 14 residues. The ends were cut back, 4 bases at V and 5 bases at J, with 14 bases in the middle. CDR1 SEHNR and CDR2 FQNEAQ come from the germline V gene (reference sequence). CDR3 amino acids: CASSSFTGMETQYF. The CDR3 DNA reads as TGTGCCAGCAGCTCGTTTACAGGGATGGAGACCCAGTACTTC.

The chain joins TRBV10-3 to TRBJ2-1; 7 nucleotides line up with TRBD2. The V segment lost 10 bases and the J segment 0 bases; nucleotides outside the gene matches: 12. This CDR3 region has 16 residues. Germline V CDR1 and CDR2: ENHRY, SYGVKD. The DNA of the CDR3 is TGTGCCACCCGGACTACTAAGCGGGACTCCTACAATGAGCAGTTCTTC. As protein: CATRTTKRDSYNEQFF.

The chain links TRBV5-4 to TRBJ2-5; perhaps D is TRBD1 or TRBD2 (5 bases each). CDR1 is SGHNT, CDR2 YYREEE, per germline (reference sequence). Trimming took 7 bases from V and 4 from J, leaving 11 bases between them. The CDR3 extends over 12 amino acids. The DNA for the CDR3 is TGTGCCAGCCAAAGGGACGGAGAGACCCAGTACTTC. Its translation is CASQRDGETQYF.

This clone was detected only once. The chain is built from TRBV18 and TRBJ2-7; 13 bases agree with TRBD2. CDR3 length: 15 amino acids. Losses at the gene ends were 5 bases for V and 3 bases for J; bases not matched to a gene: 4. The germline gives CDR1 KGHSH, CDR2 LQKENI. The CDR3 loop reads CASSRLAGGYYEQYF. The CDR3 nucleotides are TGTGCCAGCTCAAGACTAGCGGGAGGATACTACGAGCAGTACTTC.

The V call is TRBV29-1, the J call TRBJ1-1; D unresolved. V was pared by 4 bases and J by 3 bases, with 12 bases between. Germline assignment: CDR1 SQVTM and CDR2 ANQGSEA. This CDR3 has 13 residues. The CDR3 spells CSVVAPWHTEAFF. The CDR3 DNA reads TGCAGCGTTGTTGCACCTTGGCACACTGAAGCTTTCTTT.

This clone was recorded a few times. The rearrangement uses TRBV7-2 and TRBJ2-3; TRBD2 aligns across 12 bases. This CDR3 has 17 amino acids. Germline CDR1 is SGHTA and CDR2 is FQGNSA. V was pared by 4 bases and J by 4 bases, with 9 bases of the junction left unmatched. The CDR3 DNA reads TGTGCCAGCAGCTCAATCCGACTAGCGGGAGTCTCAGATACGCAGTATTTT. Translated, it gives CASSSIRLAGVSDTQYF.

This clone was seen a handful of times. This rearrangement joins TRBV7-9 to TRBJ2-5; 10 bases are shared with TRBD2. V gave up 1 base and J gave up 4 bases; unmatched junction bases: 6. This CDR3 spans 16 amino acids. The germline V gene has CDR1 SEHNR and CDR2 FQNEAQ (reference sequence). CDR3 sequence (DNA): TGTGCCAGCAGCTTAGTTCCAGCGGGAGGGGGAGAGACCCAGTACTTC. Encoded protein: CASSLVPAGGGETQYF.

This clone showed up just once. V and J are TRBV5-8 and TRBJ2-5; weak D call: TRBD2 (6 bases). Germline CDR1 reads SGHTS; CDR2 reads YDEGEE. V dropped 0 bases and J dropped 2 bases, with 14 bases sitting between them. The CDR3 has 16 residues. In DNA form, the CDR3 reads TGTGCCAGCAGCTTGGAGCCGGGACTCCGACAAGAGACCCAGTACTTC. It specifies CASSLEPGLRQETQYF.

The chain recombines TRBV4-3 with TRBJ2-6; 8 nucleotides align to TRBD1. This CDR3 region has 19 residues. CDR1 is LGHNA and CDR2 is YSLEER in the germline V gene. V was clipped by 4 bases and J by 0 bases; unmatched bases: 11. CDR3 protein: CASSRLHRGTYSGANVLTF. The CDR3 DNA follows: TGCGCCAGCAGCCGGCTCCACAGGGGGACTTACTCTGGGGCCAACGTCCTGACTTTC.

This clone occurred a few times. The same CDR3 can be traced to other DNA sequences in this sample. V is TRBV18 and J is TRBJ1-5, with 7 bases lining up with TRBD1. The CDR3 loop spans 13 amino acids. V lost 4 bases to trimming and J lost 5 bases; unmatched junction nucleotides: 2. The germline gives CDR1 KGHSH, CDR2 LQKENI. CDR3 coding DNA: TGTGCCAGCTCACAGGGGGCAGATCAGCCCCAGCATTTT. Its protein is CASSQGADQPQHF.